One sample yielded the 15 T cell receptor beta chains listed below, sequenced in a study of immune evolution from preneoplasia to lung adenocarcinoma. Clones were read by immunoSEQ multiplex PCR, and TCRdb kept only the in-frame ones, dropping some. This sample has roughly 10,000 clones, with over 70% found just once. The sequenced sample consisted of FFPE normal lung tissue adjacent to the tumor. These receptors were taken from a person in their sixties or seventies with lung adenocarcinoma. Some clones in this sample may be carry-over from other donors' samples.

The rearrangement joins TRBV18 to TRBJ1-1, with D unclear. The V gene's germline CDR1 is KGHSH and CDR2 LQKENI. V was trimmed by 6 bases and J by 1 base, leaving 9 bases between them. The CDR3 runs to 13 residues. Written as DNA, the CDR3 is TGTGCCAGCTCCGAGATCAAGAACACTGAAGCTTTCTTT. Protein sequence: CASSEIKNTEAFF.

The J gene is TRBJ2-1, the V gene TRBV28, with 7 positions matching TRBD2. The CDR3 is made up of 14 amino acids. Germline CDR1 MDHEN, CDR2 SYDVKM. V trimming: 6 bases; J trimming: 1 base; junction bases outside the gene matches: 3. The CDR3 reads CASRAGESYNEQFF. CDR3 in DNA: TGTGCCAGCAGGGCGGGAGAGTCCTACAATGAGCAGTTCTTC. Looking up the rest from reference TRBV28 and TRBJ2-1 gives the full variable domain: DVKVTQSSRYLVKRTGEKVFLECVQDMDHENMFWYRQDPGLGLRLIYFSYDVKMKEKGDIPEGYSVSREKKERFSLILESASTNQTSMYLCASRAGESYNEQFFGPGTRLTVL.

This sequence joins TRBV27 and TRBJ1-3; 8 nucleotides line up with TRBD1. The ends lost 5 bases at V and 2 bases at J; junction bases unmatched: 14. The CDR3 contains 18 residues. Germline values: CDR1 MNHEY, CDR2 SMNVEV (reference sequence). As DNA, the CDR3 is TGTGCCAGCAGTCTGACAGGGGCAACCCGGGGTCCTGGAAACACCATATATTTT. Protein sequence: CASSLTGATRGPGNTIYF.

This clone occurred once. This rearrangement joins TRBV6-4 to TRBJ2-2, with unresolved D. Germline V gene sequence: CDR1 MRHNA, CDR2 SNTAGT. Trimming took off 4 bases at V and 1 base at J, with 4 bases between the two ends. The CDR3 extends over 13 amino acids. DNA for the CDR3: TGTGCCAGCAGTGCAGGGAACACCGGGGAGCTGTTTTTT. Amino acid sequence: CASSAGNTGELFF.

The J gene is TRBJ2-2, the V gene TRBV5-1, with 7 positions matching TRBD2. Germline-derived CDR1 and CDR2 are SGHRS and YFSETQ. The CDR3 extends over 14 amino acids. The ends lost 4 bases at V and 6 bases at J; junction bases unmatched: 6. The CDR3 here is CASSPGLRSGELFF. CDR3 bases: TGCGCCAGCAGCCCGGGACTACGGTCCGGGGAGCTGTTTTTT.

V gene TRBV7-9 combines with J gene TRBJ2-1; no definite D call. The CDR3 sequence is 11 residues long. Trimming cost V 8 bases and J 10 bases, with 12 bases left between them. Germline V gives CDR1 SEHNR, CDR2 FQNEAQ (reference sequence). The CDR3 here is CASLRSREQFF. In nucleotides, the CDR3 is TGTGCCAGCTTAAGGAGTCGAGAGCAGTTCTTC.

CDR3 loop: CASSSGLAGYNEQFF. Written as DNA, the CDR3 is TGTGCCAGCAGTTCGGGACTAGCGGGCTACAATGAGCAGTTCTTC. The chain uses TRBV27 and TRBJ2-1, with TRBD2 matching 12 bases. CDR3 length equals 15 residues. The germline gives CDR1 MNHEY, CDR2 SMNVEV (reference sequence). V was pared by 4 bases and J by 3 bases, with 1 base of the junction left unmatched.

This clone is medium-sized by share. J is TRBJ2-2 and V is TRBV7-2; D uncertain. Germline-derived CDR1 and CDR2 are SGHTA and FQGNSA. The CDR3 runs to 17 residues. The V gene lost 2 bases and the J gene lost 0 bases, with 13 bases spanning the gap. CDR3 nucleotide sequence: TGTGCCAGCAGCTTAAGTCCGACTGGAACGAACACCGGGGAGCTGTTTTTT. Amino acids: CASSLSPTGTNTGELFF.

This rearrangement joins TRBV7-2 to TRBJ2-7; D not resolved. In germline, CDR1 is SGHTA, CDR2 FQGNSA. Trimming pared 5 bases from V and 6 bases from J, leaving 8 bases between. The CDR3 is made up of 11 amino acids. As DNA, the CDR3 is TGTGCCAGCAGCCAGTGGGCCGAGCAGTACTTC. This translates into CASSQWAEQYF.

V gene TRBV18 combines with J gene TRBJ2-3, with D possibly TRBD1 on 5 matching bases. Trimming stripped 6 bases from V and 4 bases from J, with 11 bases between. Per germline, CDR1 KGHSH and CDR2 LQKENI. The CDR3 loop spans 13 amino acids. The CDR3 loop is CASSPDTPDTQYF. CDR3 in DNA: TGTGCCAGCTCGCCGGACACACCAGATACGCAGTATTTT.

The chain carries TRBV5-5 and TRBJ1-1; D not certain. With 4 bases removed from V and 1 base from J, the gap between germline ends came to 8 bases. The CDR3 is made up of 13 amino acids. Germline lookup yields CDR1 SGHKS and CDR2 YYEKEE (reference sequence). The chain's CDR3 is CASSPLRNTEAFF. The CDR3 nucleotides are TGTGCCAGCAGCCCGTTACGGAACACTGAAGCTTTCTTT.

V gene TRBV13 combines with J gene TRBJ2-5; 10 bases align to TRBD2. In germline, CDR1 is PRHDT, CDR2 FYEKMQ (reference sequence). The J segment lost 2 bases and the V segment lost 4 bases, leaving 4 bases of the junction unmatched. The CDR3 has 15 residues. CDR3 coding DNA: TGTGCCAGCAGCTACCTACTAGCGGGGCAAGAGACCCAGTACTTC. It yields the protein CASSYLLAGQETQYF.

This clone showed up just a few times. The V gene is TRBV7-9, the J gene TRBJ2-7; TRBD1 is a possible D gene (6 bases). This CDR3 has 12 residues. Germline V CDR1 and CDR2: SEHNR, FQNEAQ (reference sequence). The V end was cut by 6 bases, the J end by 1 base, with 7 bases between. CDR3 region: CASRQGSYEQYF. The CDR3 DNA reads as TGTGCCAGCAGACAGGGTTCCTACGAGCAGTACTTC.

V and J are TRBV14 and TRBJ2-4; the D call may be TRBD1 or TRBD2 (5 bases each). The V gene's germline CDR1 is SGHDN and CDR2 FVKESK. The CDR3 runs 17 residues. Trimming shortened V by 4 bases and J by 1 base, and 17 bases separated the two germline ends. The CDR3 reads CASSPEPGRRAKNIQYF. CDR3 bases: TGTGCCAGCAGCCCTGAACCAGGGAGAAGGGCCAAAAACATTCAGTACTTC.

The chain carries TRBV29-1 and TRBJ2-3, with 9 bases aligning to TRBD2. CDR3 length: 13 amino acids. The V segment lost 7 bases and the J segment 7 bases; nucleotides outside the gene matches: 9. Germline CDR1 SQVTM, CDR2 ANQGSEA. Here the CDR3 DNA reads TGCAGCGCTGGAATAGCGGGAGCCTATACGCAGTATTTT. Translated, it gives CSAGIAGAYTQYF.